Below are 17 T cell receptor beta chains sequenced from a single sample in a study of T cells after yellow fever vaccination. One entry per CDR3 protein results from TCRdb running MiXCR on the 5' RACE reads. Here the sample spans approximately 160,000 distinct CDR3 sequences, around 8.5% being singletons. The sample was CD8+ T cells sorted from PBMCs, taken 45 days after the yellow fever booster vaccination. These receptors came from a man in his late teens or twenties who received the YFV17D yellow fever vaccine.

The sample holds a few counts of this clonotype. The CDR3 here is CASSPSQVLGGTRPGEQYF. The DNA for the CDR3 is TGTGCCAGCAGCCCGTCCCAGGTGCTGGGAGGGACTAGGCCAGGGGAGCAGTACTTC. The rearrangement uses TRBV11-2 and TRBJ2-7; the match to TRBD2 covers 8 bases. The germline V gene encodes CDR1 SGHAT and CDR2 FQNNGV. There are 19 residues in the CDR3. Trimming at V came to 5 bases and at J to 7 bases, leaving 25 bases not matched to a gene.

This clonotype was detected only a few times. The rearrangement uses TRBV20-1 and TRBJ2-7, with D tentatively TRBD1 or TRBD2 (6 bases each). This CDR3 comprises 13 residues. Between the trimmed V and J ends, which lost 1 base and 7 bases, there was a span of 14 bases. Germline CDR1 and CDR2: DFQATT and SNEGSKA (reference sequence). The CDR3 loop is CSARGRGAREQYF. In DNA form, the CDR3 reads TGCAGTGCTAGAGGGAGGGGGGCGCGTGAGCAGTACTTC.

The rearrangement joins TRBV10-3 to TRBJ1-1; a possible D gene is TRBD1 (5 bases). There are 16 residues in the CDR3. Trimming left V 3 bases short and J 0 bases short, with 14 bases between. CDR1 is ENHRY, CDR2 SYGVKD, per germline. CDR3 in DNA: TGTGCCATCAGTGACCCCAACAGGCAGATGAACACTGAAGCTTTCTTT. This codes for CAISDPNRQMNTEAFF.

The V call is TRBV19, the J call TRBJ2-1; a possible D gene is TRBD1 (6 bases). V lost 3 bases, J lost 5 bases, and 11 bases lay in between. The CDR3 runs 14 residues. Germline CDR1 and CDR2: LNHDA and SQIVND (reference sequence). CDR3 loop: CASSIQAGDNEQFF. Here the CDR3 DNA reads TGTGCCAGTAGTATTCAGGCAGGGGACAATGAGCAGTTCTTC. Filled out from reference TRBV19 and TRBJ2-1, the complete variable domain reads DGGITQSPKYLFRKEGQNVTLSCEQNLNHDAMYWYRQDPGQGLRLIYYSQIVNDFQKGDIAEGYSVSREKKESFPLTVTSAQKNPTAFYLCASSIQAGDNEQFFGPGTRLTVL.

J is TRBJ2-5 and V is TRBV19, with 11 bases fitting TRBD2. From germline, CDR1 is LNHDA and CDR2 SQIVND (reference sequence). V was pared by 5 bases and J by 0 bases, with 5 bases of the junction left unmatched. This CDR3 is 16 amino acids long. The CDR3 region has the DNA TGTGCCAGTAGTCCACGACTAGCGGGGAACCAAGAGACCCAGTACTTC. Encoded protein: CASSPRLAGNQETQYF.

This clonotype was counted a few times. V usage is TRBV27 and J usage is TRBJ1-2; maybe TRBD1 (5 bases). With 3 bases removed from V and 5 bases from J, the gap between germline ends came to 10 bases. Per the germline V gene, CDR1 is MNHEY and CDR2 is SMNVEV (reference sequence). CDR3 length equals 13 residues. The CDR3 sequence is CASSFGAAYGYTF. CDR3 DNA: TGTGCCAGCAGTTTCGGGGCAGCTTATGGCTACACCTTC.

This clonotype was picked up many times. The chain carries TRBV7-6 and TRBJ1-5, with D tentatively TRBD1 (5 bases). Deletions cut 1 base from V and 3 bases from J, with 7 bases between. CDR3 length: 14 amino acids. Germline V gives CDR1 SGHVS, CDR2 FNYEAQ. The CDR3 nucleotides read TGTGCCAGCAGCTTAGGGGGGTTCAATCAGCCCCAGCATTTT. Its protein is CASSLGGFNQPQHF.

V usage is TRBV29-1 and J usage is TRBJ1-1, with D tentatively TRBD1 (6 bases). Germline V lookup: CDR1 SQVTM, CDR2 ANQGSEA. This CDR3 comprises 13 residues. The CDR3 nucleotides read TGCAGGGGGGGCTGGGGACTGGACACTGAAGCTTTCTTT. Its protein is CRGGWGLDTEAFF.

The chain carries TRBV7-2 and TRBJ2-7, with D unresolved. Germline V gene data show CDR1 as SGHTA and CDR2 as FQGNSA. Trimming pared 1 base from V and 0 bases from J, leaving 7 bases between. The CDR3 length is 14 residues. CDR3 in DNA: TGTGCCAGCAGCTTAGGGGCGGCCTCCTACGAGCAGTACGTC. As protein: CASSLGAASYEQYV.

The table lists this clonotype with many counts. V is TRBV12-3 or TRBV12-4 and J is TRBJ1-4, with D possibly TRBD1 on 6 matching bases. Trimming removed 4 bases from V and 8 bases from J, with 17 bases in between. The CDR3 covers 15 residues. For the CDR3, the DNA is TGTGCCAGCAGTTCTTCTTACAGGGCGGACGAAAAACTGTTTTTT. It specifies CASSSSYRADEKLFF.

This clonotype has ten or more counts. J is TRBJ1-2 and V is TRBV4-1; D may be TRBD1 (6 bases). CDR1 and CDR2 (germline): MGHRA, YSYEKL. Between the trimmed V and J ends, which lost 3 bases and 3 bases, there was a span of 14 bases. The CDR3 loop spans 15 amino acids. DNA of the CDR3: TGCGCCAGCAGCCACCAGGACAGCCCCTACTATGGCTACACCTTC. Residues: CASSHQDSPYYGYTF.

This clonotype was detected a few times. The chain employs TRBV4-1 and TRBJ2-5; TRBD2 matches 14 bases. CDR3 size: 15 residues. Trimming took 6 bases from V and 4 from J; bases not matched to a gene: 4. Germline-derived CDR1 and CDR2 are MGHRA and YSYEKL. CDR3 sequence (DNA): TGCGCCAGCAGTCGGACTAGCGGGGGGCCAGAGACCCAGTACTTC. Encoded protein: CASSRTSGGPETQYF.

The gene calls are TRBV7-2 and TRBJ2-1, with 8 bases lining up with TRBD2. There are 17 residues in the CDR3. V lost 1 base, J lost 4 bases, and 9 bases stayed unmatched. Germline V CDR1 and CDR2: SGHTA, FQGNSA. For the CDR3, the DNA is TGTGCCAGCAGCTTAGACTTGAGAGGCGGGGGGTACAATGAGCAGTTCTTC. Amino acids: CASSLDLRGGGYNEQFF.

In regard to this clonotype: A much larger clone lies one base from this, so it may be a read error. The J gene is TRBJ2-7, the V gene TRBV5-1; the match to TRBD1 covers 7 bases. Germline V gene data show CDR1 as SGHRS and CDR2 as YFSETQ. The junction had 9 bases not matched to a gene; V was cut back by 4 bases and J by 2 bases. The CDR3 has 15 amino acids. CDR3 sequence: CASSEWQGVPYEQYF. CDR3 sequence (DNA): TGCGCCAGCAGCGAGTGGCAGGGGGTTCCCTACGAGCAGTACTTC.

Many counts were recorded for this clonotype. The CDR3 DNA follows: TGTGCCAGCAGCTTAGTTGAGACGGATCAGTTCTTC. It specifies CASSLVETDQFF. The chain couples TRBV7-2 to TRBJ2-1; no clear D gene. This CDR3 is 12 amino acids long. Trimming took 1 base from V and 13 from J, leaving 11 bases between them. CDR1 and CDR2 from the germline V gene are SGHTA and FQGNSA.

This clonotype appeared many times. CDR3 in amino acids: CASSQDSGIIDRCSPTSYEQYF. The CDR3 DNA follows: TGTGCCAGCAGCCAAGATTCTGGTATCATCGACAGGTGTTCTCCTACGTCCTACGAGCAGTACTTC. V usage is TRBV3-2 and J usage is TRBJ2-7; TRBD1 was called by the table and not checked on the DNA. TRBV3-2 is a pseudogene locus. The CDR3 contains 22 residues.

The chain employs TRBV29-1 and TRBJ1-2; 10 nucleotides agree with TRBD1. CDR1 is SQVTM, CDR2 ANQGSEA, per germline. The CDR3 is made up of 14 amino acids. V shed 3 bases and J 3 bases; nucleotides not matched to a gene: 4. This chain's CDR3 is CSVDGQGEDYGYTF. DNA of the CDR3: TGCAGCGTTGATGGACAGGGGGAAGACTATGGCTACACCTTC.